One and the same sample provided the 32 T cell receptor beta chains below, sequenced in a study of cytomegalovirus exposure and HLA in healthy donors (dated 2017 in TCRdb). Library method: the immunoSEQ multiplex PCR assay. For the multiplex PCR, a mixture combining 60 forward primers for TCR Vbeta segments and 13 reverse primers for TCR Jbeta segments was used. TCRdb retrieved this table from immuneACCESS and kept in-frame rearrangements only. Not all clones are present; in checked studies, unresolved V genes account for under half, and no reason is known for the remainder. This sample is represented by 120,000 to 150,000 clones; roughly 81% of them were singletons. The biggest ten clones account for around 1.7% of the sample. The sample consisted of PBMCs. These TCRs come from a female donor in good health and CMV-seronegative.

The chain couples TRBV19 to TRBJ1-1; maybe TRBD1 (5 bases). Germline CDR1 is LNHDA and CDR2 is SQIVND (reference sequence). The CDR3 length is 15 residues. V lost 6 bases and J lost 3, with 17 bases in between. The CDR3: CASRTPVGRDTEAFF. The DNA for the CDR3 is TGTGCCAGTAGAACTCCAGTAGGCAGGGACACTGAAGCTTTCTTT.

This chain connects TRBV30 to TRBJ2-3; the D gene is possibly TRBD2 (6 bases). The ends were cut back, 5 bases at V and 1 base at J, with 10 bases in the middle. This CDR3 comprises 13 residues. The V gene's germline CDR1 is GTSNPN and CDR2 SVGIG (reference sequence). The CDR3 here is CAWEPGGTDTQYF. CDR3 DNA sequence: TGTGCCTGGGAGCCGGGGGGCACAGATACGCAGTATTTT. Full variable domain (outside the CDR3, taken from reference TRBV30 and TRBJ2-3): SQTIHQWPATLVQPVGSPLSLECTVEGTSNPNLYWYRQAAGRGLQLLFYSVGIGQISSEVPQNLSASRPQDRQFILSSKKLLLSDSGFYLCAWEPGGTDTQYFGPGTRLTVL.

The CDR3: CASTLSTGSSGNTIYF. In nucleotides, the CDR3 is TGTGCCAGCACCCTCTCGACAGGGAGCTCTGGAAACACCATATATTTT. This chain connects TRBV5-5 to TRBJ1-3, with 7 bases identical to TRBD1. J lost 0 bases, V lost 6 bases, and 9 bases had no gene match. The CDR3 is made up of 16 amino acids. CDR1 is SGHKS, CDR2 YYEKEE, per germline (reference sequence).

The chain employs TRBV28 and TRBJ2-1, with 15 positions matching TRBD2. The CDR3 has 15 amino acids. Germline values: CDR1 MDHEN, CDR2 SYDVKM. The CDR3 loop is CATGTSGGWKNEQFF. The DNA for the CDR3 is TGTGCAACCGGGACTAGCGGGGGGTGGAAGAATGAGCAGTTCTTC. Supplemented by reference TRBV28 and TRBJ2-1, the full variable domain reads DVKVTQSSRYLVKRTGEKVFLECVQDMDHENMFWYRQDPGLGLRLIYFSYDVKMKEKGDIPEGYSVSREKKERFSLILESASTNQTSMYLCATGTSGGWKNEQFFGPGTRLTVL.

CDR3 in DNA: TGTGCCAGCAGCGTTAGCGGGATTATCCGCAATGAGCAGTTCTTC. The encoded protein is CASSVSGIIRNEQFF. V is TRBV9 and J is TRBJ2-1; 8 nucleotides match TRBD2. The germline gives CDR1 SGDLS, CDR2 YYNGEE. The V and J ends lost 2 bases and 6 bases, in that order; junction bases with no gene match: 7. This CDR3 is built from 15 residues.

The chain employs TRBV29-1 and TRBJ1-5; D gene ambiguous. The CDR3 extends over 12 amino acids. Trimming cost V 2 bases and J 7 bases, with 9 bases left between them. Germline assignment: CDR1 SQVTM and CDR2 ANQGSEA. CDR3 in DNA: TGCAGCGTTGAACAACCAGGACAGCCCCAGCATTTT. Translated, it gives CSVEQPGQPQHF.

CDR3 amino acids: CASSSLVGGPQETQYF. The CDR3 DNA is TGTGCCAGCAGTTCCCTCGTGGGAGGCCCGCAAGAGACCCAGTACTTC. This rearrangement joins TRBV6-5 to TRBJ2-5, with D perhaps TRBD2 (6 bases). Germline lookup yields CDR1 MNHEY and CDR2 SVGAGI. The V gene lost 4 bases and the J gene lost 2 bases, with 17 bases spanning the gap. This CDR3 is built from 16 residues.

The V and J genes are TRBV2 and TRBJ2-3, with 8 bases lining up with TRBD1. The CDR3 runs to 15 residues. From germline, CDR1 is SNHLY and CDR2 FYNNEI. V shed 8 bases and J 2 bases; nucleotides not matched to a gene: 9. The CDR3: CASRRDRLSTDTQYF. The CDR3 coding sequence is TGTGCCAGCCGCCGGGACAGGTTATCCACAGATACGCAGTATTTT.

This chain uses TRBV28 with TRBJ1-1; 8 bases line up with TRBD1. This CDR3 is built from 14 residues. Germline CDR1 reads MDHEN; CDR2 reads SYDVKM. Losses at the gene ends were 4 bases for V and 4 bases for J; bases not matched to a gene: 5. This chain's CDR3 is CASSSGQGGTEAFF. For the CDR3, the DNA is TGTGCCAGCAGTTCCGGACAGGGAGGCACTGAAGCTTTCTTT.

The table lists this clone with a count of one. The J gene is TRBJ2-3, the V gene TRBV9, with 8 bases lining up with TRBD2. Germline values: CDR1 SGDLS, CDR2 YYNGEE. The J segment lost 6 bases and the V segment lost 4 bases, leaving 13 bases of the junction unmatched. The CDR3 is 16 residues long. CDR3: CASSPRGFGGGDTQYF. The CDR3 DNA reads as TGTGCCAGCAGCCCTCGTGGGTTCGGGGGGGGTGATACGCAGTATTTT.

This clone was detected only a few times. The chain carries TRBV19 and TRBJ2-1; 7 nucleotides align to TRBD2. Germline CDR1 reads LNHDA; CDR2 reads SQIVND (reference sequence). With 1 base clipped from V and 3 bases from J, the junction kept 3 bases outside the gene matches. The CDR3 spans 15 residues. CDR3 in amino acids: CASSIGLAVYNEQFF. The DNA of the CDR3 is TGTGCCAGTAGTATAGGTCTAGCGGTCTACAATGAGCAGTTCTTC.

The chain links TRBV7-2 to TRBJ1-1, with D perhaps TRBD1 (5 bases). The germline gives CDR1 SGHTA, CDR2 FQGNSA. This CDR3 has 14 residues. Trimming left V 5 bases short and J 5 bases short, with 15 bases between. CDR3 DNA sequence: TGTGCCAGCAGCCCAACTACACGGGGGACTGAAGCTTTCTTT. Its translation: CASSPTTRGTEAFF.

The chain couples TRBV27 to TRBJ1-5, with D hard to call. Trimming took off 8 bases at V and 3 bases at J, with 5 bases between the two ends. Germline CDR1 reads MNHEY; CDR2 reads SMNVEV (reference sequence). This CDR3 has 11 residues. The CDR3 here is CASGPNQPQHF. DNA of the CDR3: TGTGCCAGCGGGCCCAATCAGCCCCAGCATTTT.

The chain combines TRBV18 with TRBJ2-1, with 7 nucleotides matching TRBD2. Germline CDR1 reads KGHSH; CDR2 reads LQKENI. Trimming removed 3 bases from V and 9 bases from J; junction bases left unmatched: 17. The CDR3 totals 17 residues. The CDR3 reads CASSPPRSGGHRGEQFF. CDR3 nucleotide sequence: TGTGCCAGCTCACCGCCGAGGTCGGGAGGTCATAGAGGTGAGCAGTTCTTC. The full variable domain, its missing parts supplied by reference TRBV18 and TRBJ2-1, is NAGVMQNPRHLVRRRGQEARLRCSPMKGHSHVYWYRQLPEEGLKFMVYLQKENIIDESGMPKERFSAEFPKEGPSILRIQQVVRGDSAAYFCASSPPRSGGHRGEQFFGPGTRLTVL.

The chain recombines TRBV6-5 with TRBJ1-2; a possible D gene is TRBD1 (5 bases). This CDR3 spans 15 amino acids. Germline assignment: CDR1 MNHEY and CDR2 SVGAGI. Deletions cut 0 bases from V and 3 bases from J, with 11 bases between. DNA of the CDR3: TGTGCCAGCAGTTACTCGATGAAGGGGTACTATGGCTACACCTTC. Its translation is CASSYSMKGYYGYTF.

The V call is TRBV25-1, the J call TRBJ2-5, with D hard to call. The J call may be mistaken, given a closer DNA end match to TRBJ2-7. Germline V lookup: CDR1 MGHDK, CDR2 SYGVNS. The CDR3 consists of 16 residues. CDR3 sequence (DNA): TGTGCCAGCAGTGATACACACCTAAGGAAGAGCGACGAGCAGTACTTC. Its translation: CASSDTHLRKSDEQYF.

This clone was seen a handful of times. This chain joins TRBV5-4 and TRBJ2-7; 12 bases agree with TRBD2. The germline V gene encodes CDR1 SGHNT and CDR2 YYREEE (reference sequence). The V segment lost 0 bases and the J segment 7 bases; nucleotides outside the gene matches: 5. This CDR3 comprises 15 residues. The DNA for the CDR3 is TGTGCCAGCAGCTTGGAACTAGCGGGGGGCGGGGAGCAGTACTTC. It encodes CASSLELAGGGEQYF.

The chain uses TRBV27 and TRBJ2-7; 12 bases agree with TRBD2. CDR3 length: 16 amino acids. V shed 4 bases, J shed 0 bases, and the junction held 4 bases outside the gene matches. Germline assignment: CDR1 MNHEY and CDR2 SMNVEV (reference sequence). The chain's CDR3 is CASSSGLAGSSYEQYF. As DNA, the CDR3 is TGTGCCAGCAGTTCAGGACTAGCGGGAAGCTCCTACGAGCAGTACTTC.

This clone has just one count. CDR3 nucleotide sequence: TGTGCCAGCAGTCTTACATCACTCGGTACTAGCGGATTTAACACCGGGGAGCTGTTTTTT. Protein sequence: CASSLTSLGTSGFNTGELFF. The chain uses TRBV27 and TRBJ2-2; TRBD2 matches at 8 bases. There are 20 residues in the CDR3. V shed 5 bases, J shed 2 bases, and the junction held 19 bases outside the gene matches. Looked up from germline, CDR1 is MNHEY and CDR2 is SMNVEV (reference sequence).

The chain has TRBV9 and TRBJ2-3, with TRBD1 matching over 8 bases. The CDR3 contains 15 residues. With V trimmed by 5 bases and J by 6 bases, 11 bases remained unmatched. Germline-derived CDR1 and CDR2 are SGDLS and YYNGEE. The CDR3 region has the DNA TGTGCCAGCAGTGATACAGGGGGGAATGTGGATACGCAGTATTTT. Translated: CASSDTGGNVDTQYF.

The chain joins TRBV5-1 to TRBJ2-5, with D tentatively TRBD1 (6 bases). The V end lost 2 bases, the J end lost 2 bases, and 13 bases lay between the germline ends. The CDR3 length is 15 residues. The germline CDR1 and CDR2 sequences are SGHRS and YFSETQ. CDR3 sequence: CASSFNTGLQETQYF. The CDR3 nucleotides read TGCGCCAGCAGCTTTAATACAGGGCTTCAAGAGACCCAGTACTTC.

Comments on this clone: The same CDR3 is also encoded by other DNA sequences in this sample. This chain uses TRBV11-1 with TRBJ1-6; 8 bases agree with TRBD1. Germline lookup yields CDR1 SGHAT and CDR2 FQDESV (reference sequence). The ends lost 5 bases at V and 7 bases at J; junction bases unmatched: 4. This CDR3 is built from 14 residues. The CDR3 coding sequence is TGTGCCAGCAGCGATGGACAGGGCAATTCACCCCTCCACTTT. This sequence encodes CASSDGQGNSPLHF. Drawing the rest from reference TRBV11-1 and TRBJ1-6, the complete variable domain is EAEVAQSPRYKITEKSQAVAFWCDPISGHATLYWYRQILGQGPELLVQFQDESVVDDSQLPKDRFSAERLKGVDSTLKIQPAELGDSAMYLCASSDGQGNSPLHFGNGTRLTVT.

This chain joins TRBV2 and TRBJ2-7, with D tentatively TRBD2 (5 bases). The CDR3 has 15 amino acids. The germline CDR1 and CDR2 sequences are SNHLY and FYNNEI. Between the trimmed V and J ends, which lost 3 bases and 5 bases, there was a span of 17 bases. CDR3 sequence reads: CASSDSGGIPNEQYF. The CDR3, as DNA: TGTGCCAGCAGTGATTCTGGAGGCATCCCTAACGAGCAGTACTTC. Complete variable domain (other parts from reference TRBV2 and TRBJ2-7): EPEVTQTPSHQVTQMGQEVILRCVPISNHLYFYWYRQILGQKVEFLVSFYNNEISEKSEIFDDQFSVERPDGSNFTLKIRSTKLEDSAMYFCASSDSGGIPNEQYFGPGTRLTVT.

The rearrangement uses TRBV6-5 and TRBJ1-6; no firm D call. The ends were cut back, 9 bases at V and 5 bases at J, with 11 bases in the middle. This CDR3 has 13 amino acids. Germline CDR1 is MNHEY and CDR2 is SVGAGI. CDR3 sequence: CASSGVDNSPLHF. Written as DNA, the CDR3 is TGTGCCAGTTCGGGAGTAGATAATTCACCCCTCCACTTT.

The chain recombines TRBV6-5 with TRBJ1-1, with unresolved D. Germline V CDR1 and CDR2: MNHEY, SVGAGI. The CDR3 spans 14 residues. V lost 6 bases and J 6 bases, leaving 17 bases between the germline ends. The CDR3 nucleotides read TGTGCCAGCAGCCCTCCGGGGAACGCCGCTGAAGCTTTCTTT. Its translation: CASSPPGNAAEAFF.

V is TRBV13 and J is TRBJ2-2, with unresolved D. Trimming took 0 bases from V and 2 from J, leaving 4 bases between them. The CDR3 has 14 amino acids. Germline V gene sequence: CDR1 PRHDT, CDR2 FYEKMQ (reference sequence). CDR3 nucleotides: TGTGCCAGCAGCTTAGGACATAACACCGGGGAGCTGTTTTTT. It codes for CASSLGHNTGELFF.

The J gene is TRBJ1-4, the V gene TRBV19; D gene ambiguous. V was cut by 3 bases and J by 0 bases, with 11 bases left in between. Germline loops: CDR1 LNHDA, CDR2 SQIVND (reference sequence). The CDR3 is made up of 16 amino acids. The chain's CDR3 is CASSIPGSTTNEKLFF. CDR3 nucleotide sequence: TGTGCCAGTAGTATCCCGGGTTCCACAACTAATGAAAAACTGTTTTTT.

The rearrangement joins TRBV20-1 to TRBJ1-2; unclear D gene. CDR1 is DFQATT, CDR2 SNEGSKA, per germline (reference sequence). With 6 bases removed from V and 6 bases from J, the gap between germline ends came to 8 bases. CDR3 length: 10 amino acids. The CDR3, as DNA: TGCAGTGCCTTGCGGGATGGCTACACCTTC. It yields the protein CSALRDGYTF.

The sample holds a few counts of this clone. The chain carries TRBV7-9 and TRBJ2-7; the D is unclear. V lost 1 base and J lost 6, with 10 bases in between. This CDR3 has 13 residues. CDR1 and CDR2 (germline): SEHNR, FQNEAQ (reference sequence). CDR3 bases: TGTGCCAGCAGCTTAGGGGCGCACGGCGAGCAGTACTTC. It translates to CASSLGAHGEQYF.

This clone was counted between two and nine times. The chain joins TRBV6-5 to TRBJ1-2; tentative D call: TRBD1 (6 bases). The CDR3 contains 13 residues. V was clipped by 7 bases and J by 6 bases, with 15 bases between them. Germline assignment: CDR1 MNHEY and CDR2 SVGAGI. The CDR3 protein is CASTLRAGDGYTF. In DNA form, the CDR3 reads TGTGCCAGCACCCTTCGGGCAGGGGATGGCTACACCTTC.

The rearrangement uses TRBV18 and TRBJ1-1, with D perhaps matching TRBD1 (6 bases). The ends were cut back, 3 bases at V and 1 base at J, with 6 bases in the middle. The germline gives CDR1 KGHSH, CDR2 LQKENI. CDR3 length: 13 residues. The CDR3 region is CASSPGQNTEAFF. In nucleotides, the CDR3 is TGTGCCAGCTCACCGGGACAGAACACTGAAGCTTTCTTT.

J is TRBJ1-1 and V is TRBV28; a possible D gene is TRBD1 (5 bases). There are 15 residues in the CDR3. V was trimmed by 8 bases and J by 5 bases, leaving 21 bases between them. Germline V gives CDR1 MDHEN, CDR2 SYDVKM. Written as DNA, the CDR3 is TGTGCCAGCTCCCCCAGCGGCTCGGGGGGTACTGAAGCTTTCTTT. It translates to CASSPSGSGGTEAFF.